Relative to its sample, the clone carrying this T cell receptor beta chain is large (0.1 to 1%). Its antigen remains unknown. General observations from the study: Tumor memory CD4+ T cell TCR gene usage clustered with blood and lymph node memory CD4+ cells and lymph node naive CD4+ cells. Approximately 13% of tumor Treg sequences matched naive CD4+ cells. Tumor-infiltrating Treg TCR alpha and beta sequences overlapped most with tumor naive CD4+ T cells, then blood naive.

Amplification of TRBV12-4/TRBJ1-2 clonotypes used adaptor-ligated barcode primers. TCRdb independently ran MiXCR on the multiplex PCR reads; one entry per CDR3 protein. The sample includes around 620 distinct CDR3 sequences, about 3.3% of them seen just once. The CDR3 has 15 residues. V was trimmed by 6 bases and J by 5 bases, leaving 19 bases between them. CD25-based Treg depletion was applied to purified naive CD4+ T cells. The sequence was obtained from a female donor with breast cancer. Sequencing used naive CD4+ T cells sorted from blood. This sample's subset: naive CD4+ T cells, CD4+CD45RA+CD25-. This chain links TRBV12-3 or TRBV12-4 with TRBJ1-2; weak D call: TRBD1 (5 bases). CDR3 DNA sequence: TGTGCCAGCAGGCCCGACAGCCTCCTAGGGTATGGCTACACCTTC. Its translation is CASRPDSLLGYGYTF.